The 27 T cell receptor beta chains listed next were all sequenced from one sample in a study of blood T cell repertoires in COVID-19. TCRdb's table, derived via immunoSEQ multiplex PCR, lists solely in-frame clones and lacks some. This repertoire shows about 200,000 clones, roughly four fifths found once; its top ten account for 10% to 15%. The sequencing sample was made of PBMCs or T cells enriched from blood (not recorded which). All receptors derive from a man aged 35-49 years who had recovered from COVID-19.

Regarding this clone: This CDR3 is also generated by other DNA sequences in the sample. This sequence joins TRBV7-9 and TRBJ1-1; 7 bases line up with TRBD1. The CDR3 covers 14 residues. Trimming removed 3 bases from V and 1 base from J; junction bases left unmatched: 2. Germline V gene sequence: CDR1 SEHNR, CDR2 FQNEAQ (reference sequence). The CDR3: CASSLTGRNTEAFF. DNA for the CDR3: TGTGCCAGCAGCTTGACAGGGAGGAACACTGAAGCTTTCTTT.

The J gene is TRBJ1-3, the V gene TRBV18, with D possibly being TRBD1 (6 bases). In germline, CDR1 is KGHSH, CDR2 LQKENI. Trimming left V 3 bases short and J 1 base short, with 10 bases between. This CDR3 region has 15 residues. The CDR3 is CASSPTQGSGNTIYF. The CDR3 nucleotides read TGTGCCAGCTCACCGACACAGGGTTCTGGAAACACCATATATTTT.

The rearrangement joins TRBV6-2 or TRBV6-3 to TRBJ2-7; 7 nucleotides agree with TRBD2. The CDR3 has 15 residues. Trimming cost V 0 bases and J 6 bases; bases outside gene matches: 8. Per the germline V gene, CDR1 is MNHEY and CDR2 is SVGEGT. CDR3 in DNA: TGTGCCAGCAGTTACTCGAAGGGAGGGTGGGCCGAGCAGTACGTC. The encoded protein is CASSYSKGGWAEQYV.

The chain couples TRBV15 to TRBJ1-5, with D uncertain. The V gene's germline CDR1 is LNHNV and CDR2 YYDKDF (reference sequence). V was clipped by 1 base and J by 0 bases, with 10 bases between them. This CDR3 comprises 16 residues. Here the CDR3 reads CATSRGGGYSNQPQHF. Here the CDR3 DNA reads TGTGCCACCAGCAGAGGGGGAGGTTATAGCAATCAGCCCCAGCATTTT.

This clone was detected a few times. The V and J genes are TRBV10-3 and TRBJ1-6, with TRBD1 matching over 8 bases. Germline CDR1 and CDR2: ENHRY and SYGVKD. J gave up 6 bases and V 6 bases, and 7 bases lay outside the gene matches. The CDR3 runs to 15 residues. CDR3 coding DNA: TGTGCCATCAGATCGGGACAGGTGGTTAATTCACCCCTCCACTTT. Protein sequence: CAIRSGQVVNSPLHF.

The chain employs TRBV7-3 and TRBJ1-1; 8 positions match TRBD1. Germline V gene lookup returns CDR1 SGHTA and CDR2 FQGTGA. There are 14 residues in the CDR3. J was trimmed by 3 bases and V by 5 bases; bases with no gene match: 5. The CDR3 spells CASSTGTGYTEAFF. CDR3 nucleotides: TGTGCCAGCAGCACAGGGACAGGCTACACTGAAGCTTTCTTT.

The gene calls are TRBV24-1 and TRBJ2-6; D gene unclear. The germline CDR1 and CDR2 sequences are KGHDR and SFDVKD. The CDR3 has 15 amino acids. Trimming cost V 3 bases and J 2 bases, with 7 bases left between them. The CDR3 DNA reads TGTGCCACCAGTGATAAGAGCGCTGGGGCCAACGTCCTGACTTTC. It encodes CATSDKSAGANVLTF.

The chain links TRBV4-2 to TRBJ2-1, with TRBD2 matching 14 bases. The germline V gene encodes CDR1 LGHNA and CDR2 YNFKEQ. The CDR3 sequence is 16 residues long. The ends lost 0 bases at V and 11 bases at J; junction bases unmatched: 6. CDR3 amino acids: CASSQDLGLAGAQQFF. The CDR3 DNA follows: TGTGCCAGCAGCCAAGATCTGGGACTAGCGGGAGCACAGCAGTTCTTC.

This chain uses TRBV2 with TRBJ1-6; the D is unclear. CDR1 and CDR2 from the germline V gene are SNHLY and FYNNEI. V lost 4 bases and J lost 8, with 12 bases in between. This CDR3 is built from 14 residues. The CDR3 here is CASSGIGSDSPLHF. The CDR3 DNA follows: TGTGCCAGCAGTGGAATCGGTAGCGATTCACCCCTCCACTTT.

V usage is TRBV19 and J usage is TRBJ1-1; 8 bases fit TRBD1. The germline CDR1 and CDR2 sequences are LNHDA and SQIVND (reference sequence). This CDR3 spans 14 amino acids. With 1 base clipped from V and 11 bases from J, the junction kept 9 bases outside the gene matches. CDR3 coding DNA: TGTGCCAGTAGTATAGTCCGCGGACAGGGAACGGCTTTCTTT. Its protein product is CASSIVRGQGTAFF.

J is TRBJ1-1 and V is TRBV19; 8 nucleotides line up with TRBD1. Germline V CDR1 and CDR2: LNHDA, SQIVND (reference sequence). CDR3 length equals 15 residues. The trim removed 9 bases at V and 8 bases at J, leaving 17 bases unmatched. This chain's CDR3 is CASLLGQGGLREAFF. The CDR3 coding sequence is TGTGCCAGCCTACTAGGACAGGGTGGGCTCCGAGAAGCTTTCTTT. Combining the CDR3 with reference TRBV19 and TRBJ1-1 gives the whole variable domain DGGITQSPKYLFRKEGQNVTLSCEQNLNHDAMYWYRQDPGQGLRLIYYSQIVNDFQKGDIAEGYSVSREKKESFPLTVTSAQKNPTAFYLCASLLGQGGLREAFFGQGTRLTVV.

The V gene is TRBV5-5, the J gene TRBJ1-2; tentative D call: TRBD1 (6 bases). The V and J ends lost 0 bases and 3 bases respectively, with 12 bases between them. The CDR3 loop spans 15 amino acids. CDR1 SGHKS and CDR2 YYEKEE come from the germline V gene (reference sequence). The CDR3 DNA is TGTGCCAGCAGCTTGGATGTTTGGACAGACTATGGCTACACCTTC. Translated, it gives CASSLDVWTDYGYTF. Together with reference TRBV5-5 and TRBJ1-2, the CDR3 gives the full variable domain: DAGVTQSPTHLIKTRGQQVTLRCSPISGHKSVSWYQQVLGQGPQFIFQYYEKEERGRGNFPDRFSARQFPNYSSELNVNALLLGDSALYLCASSLDVWTDYGYTFGSGTRLTVV.

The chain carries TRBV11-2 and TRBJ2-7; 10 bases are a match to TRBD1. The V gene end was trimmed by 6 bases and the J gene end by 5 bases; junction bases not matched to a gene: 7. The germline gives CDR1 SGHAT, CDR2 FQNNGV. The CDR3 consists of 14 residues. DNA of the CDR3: TGTGCCAGCAGTTTCGACAGGGGGCGCCACGAGCAGTACTTC. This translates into CASSFDRGRHEQYF.

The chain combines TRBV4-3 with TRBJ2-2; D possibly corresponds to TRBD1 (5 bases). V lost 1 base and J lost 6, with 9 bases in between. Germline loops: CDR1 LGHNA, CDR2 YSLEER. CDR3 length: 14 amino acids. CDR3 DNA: TGCGCCAGCAGCCAAGTGAAAGGGGCCGGGGAGCTGTTTTTT. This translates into CASSQVKGAGELFF.

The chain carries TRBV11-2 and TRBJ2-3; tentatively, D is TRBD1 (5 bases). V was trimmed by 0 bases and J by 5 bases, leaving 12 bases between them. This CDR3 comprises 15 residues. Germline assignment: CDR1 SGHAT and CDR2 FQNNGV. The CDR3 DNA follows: TGTGCCAGCAGCTTAGAAGGCAGGGAAGTAGATACGCAGTATTTT. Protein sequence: CASSLEGREVDTQYF.

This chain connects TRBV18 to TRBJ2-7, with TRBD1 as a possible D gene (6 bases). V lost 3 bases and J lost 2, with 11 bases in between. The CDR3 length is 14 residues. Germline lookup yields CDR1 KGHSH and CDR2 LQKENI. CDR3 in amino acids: CASSPGGQTYEQYF. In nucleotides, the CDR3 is TGTGCCAGCTCACCCGGAGGACAGACCTACGAGCAGTACTTC.

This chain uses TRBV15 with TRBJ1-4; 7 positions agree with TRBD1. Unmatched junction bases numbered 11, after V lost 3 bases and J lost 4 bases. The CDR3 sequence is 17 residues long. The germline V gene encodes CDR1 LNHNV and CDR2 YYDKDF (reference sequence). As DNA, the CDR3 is TGTGCCACCAGCAGGGGTTATGGAGGGGGCGATAATGAAAAACTGTTTTTT. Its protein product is CATSRGYGGGDNEKLFF.

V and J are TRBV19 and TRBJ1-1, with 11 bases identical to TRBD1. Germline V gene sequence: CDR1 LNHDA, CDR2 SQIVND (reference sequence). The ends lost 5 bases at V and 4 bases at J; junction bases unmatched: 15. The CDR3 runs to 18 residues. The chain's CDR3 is CASSESKWTGGYSTEAFF. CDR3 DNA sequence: TGTGCCAGTAGTGAGAGTAAGTGGACAGGGGGCTATAGCACTGAAGCTTTCTTT.

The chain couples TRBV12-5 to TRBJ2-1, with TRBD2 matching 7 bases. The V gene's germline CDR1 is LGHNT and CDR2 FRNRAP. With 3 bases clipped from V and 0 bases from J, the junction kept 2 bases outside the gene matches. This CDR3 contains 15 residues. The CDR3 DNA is TGTGCTAGTGGTTTTGGCGGGAGCTCCTACAATGAGCAGTTCTTC. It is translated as CASGFGGSSYNEQFF.

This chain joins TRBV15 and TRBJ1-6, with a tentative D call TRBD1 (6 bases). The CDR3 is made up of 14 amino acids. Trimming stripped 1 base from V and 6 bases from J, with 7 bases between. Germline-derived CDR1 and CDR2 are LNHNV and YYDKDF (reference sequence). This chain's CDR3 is CATSRAQGNSPLHF. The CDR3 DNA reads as TGTGCCACCAGCAGAGCACAGGGTAATTCACCCCTCCACTTT.

The CDR3 loop is CASSPGRLEAFF. CDR3 nucleotides: TGTGCCAGCTCACCTGGCAGACTTGAAGCTTTCTTT. This chain links TRBV18 with TRBJ1-1; unclear D gene. Germline CDR1 KGHSH, CDR2 LQKENI. The CDR3 has 12 residues. Trimming pared 3 bases from V and 7 bases from J, leaving 9 bases between.

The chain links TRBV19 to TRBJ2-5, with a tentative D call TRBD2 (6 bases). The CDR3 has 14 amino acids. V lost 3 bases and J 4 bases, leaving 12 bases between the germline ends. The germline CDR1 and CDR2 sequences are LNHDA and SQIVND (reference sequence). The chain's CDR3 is CASSIRRGSETQYF. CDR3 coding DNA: TGTGCCAGTAGTATTCGGCGGGGTTCAGAGACCCAGTACTTC.

CDR3 region: CASSAGGGPYEQYF. CDR3 coding DNA: TGTGCCAGCAGCGCCGGGGGAGGGCCCTACGAGCAGTACTTC. This rearrangement joins TRBV3-1 (or the pseudogene TRBV3-2) to TRBJ2-7, with 7 nucleotides matching TRBD2. After removal of 5 bases from V and 2 bases from J, the junction contained 6 bases not matched to a gene. The CDR3 covers 14 residues. CDR1 is LGHDT, CDR2 YNNKEL, per germline (reference sequence).

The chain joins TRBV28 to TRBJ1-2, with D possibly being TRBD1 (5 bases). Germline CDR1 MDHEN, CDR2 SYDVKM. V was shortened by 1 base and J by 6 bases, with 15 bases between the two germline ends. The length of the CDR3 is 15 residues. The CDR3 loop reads CASSLSPGRVHGYTF. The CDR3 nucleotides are TGTGCCAGCAGTTTATCCCCCGGCAGGGTCCATGGCTACACCTTC.

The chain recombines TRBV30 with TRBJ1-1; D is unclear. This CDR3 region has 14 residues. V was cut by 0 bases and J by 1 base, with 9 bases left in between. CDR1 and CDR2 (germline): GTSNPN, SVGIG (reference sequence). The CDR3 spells CAWSVTNQNTEAFF. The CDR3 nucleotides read TGTGCCTGGAGTGTGACAAACCAGAACACTGAAGCTTTCTTT.

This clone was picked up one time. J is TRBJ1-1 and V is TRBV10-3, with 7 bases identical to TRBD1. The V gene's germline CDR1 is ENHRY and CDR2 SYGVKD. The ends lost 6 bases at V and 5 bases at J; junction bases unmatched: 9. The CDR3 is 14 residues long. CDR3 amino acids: CAISDRQGETEAFF. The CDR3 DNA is TGTGCCATCAGCGATAGACAGGGAGAGACTGAAGCTTTCTTT.

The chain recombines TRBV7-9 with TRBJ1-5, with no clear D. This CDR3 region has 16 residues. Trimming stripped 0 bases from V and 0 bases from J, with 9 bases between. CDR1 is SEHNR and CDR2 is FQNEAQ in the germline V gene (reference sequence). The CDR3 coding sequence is TGTGCCAGCAGCTTAGCGGCAGGCTATAGCAATCAGCCCCAGCATTTT. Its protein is CASSLAAGYSNQPQHF.